The subject of this entry is one TCR beta chain. The record originates from a study of blood T cell repertoires in COVID-19. For the study at large: Samples of COVID-19 (acute and convalescent) were obtained from the United States, Italy and Spain.

Method: immunoSEQ multiplex PCR; TCRdb's copy keeps in-frame clones and lacks some. The sample has nearly 15,000 clones, 89% seen once. With V trimmed by 7 bases and J by 2 bases, 8 bases remained unmatched. The CDR3 loop spans 15 amino acids. From germline, CDR1 is MNHEY and CDR2 SVGAGI. Sequenced: peripheral blood. The sequence came from a human donor in a cohort sampled during active COVID-19. This rearrangement joins TRBV6-5 to TRBJ1-5; the match to TRBD1 covers 7 bases. In DNA, the CDR3 is TGTGCCAGCATCCAACAGGGGATGGGCAATCAGCCCCAGCATTTT. It codes for CASIQQGMGNQPQHF.